A single sample is the source of the 27 T cell receptor beta chains below, sequenced in a study of somatic mutations in cytotoxic T cells in rheumatoid arthritis. Measured with immunoSEQ multiplex PCR; TCRdb has only the in-frame clones, and not every one. Of more than 10,000 clones in the sample, roughly 74% are singletons; the top ten hold 22%. Sequences were obtained from CD8+ T cells sorted from blood. The receptors stem from an adult with rheumatoid arthritis.

The rearrangement uses TRBV13 and TRBJ2-7; 13 bases match TRBD2. This CDR3 is built from 15 residues. The ends lost 4 bases at V and 5 bases at J; junction bases unmatched: 5. Looked up from germline, CDR1 is PRHDT and CDR2 is FYEKMQ (reference sequence). CDR3 nucleotide sequence: TGTGCCAGCAGCTGGGGACTAGCGGGAACGAACGAGCAGTACTTC. It is translated as CASSWGLAGTNEQYF.

V gene TRBV27 combines with J gene TRBJ2-2; 14 nucleotides agree with TRBD2. Germline V CDR1 and CDR2: MNHEY, SMNVEV (reference sequence). This CDR3 contains 17 residues. V trimming: 1 base; J trimming: 7 bases; junction bases outside the gene matches: 5. This chain's CDR3 is CASSLWGLAGVGGELFF. The CDR3 DNA follows: TGTGCCAGCAGTTTATGGGGACTAGCGGGGGTTGGCGGGGAGCTGTTTTTT.

CDR3 nucleotides: TGTGCCAGCAGCTCGCTCGTGGGTAGCGGGAGATTTGCCGGGGAGCTGTTTTTT. Protein product: CASSSLVGSGRFAGELFF. This sequence joins TRBV5-5 and TRBJ2-2; the match to TRBD2 covers 9 bases. Germline V gives CDR1 SGHKS, CDR2 YYEKEE (reference sequence). V was clipped by 3 bases and J by 6 bases; unmatched bases: 15. The CDR3 runs 18 residues.

V usage is TRBV28 and J usage is TRBJ2-1; 13 bases line up with TRBD2. The CDR3 length is 17 residues. The V gene's germline CDR1 is MDHEN and CDR2 SYDVKM. V shed 2 bases and J 4 bases; nucleotides not matched to a gene: 5. Written as DNA, the CDR3 is TGTGCCAGCAGTTTAGGACTAGCGGGAGTGCTATACAATGAGCAGTTCTTC. Encoded protein: CASSLGLAGVLYNEQFF.

This chain connects TRBV11-1 to TRBJ2-7; no clear D. The CDR3 contains 15 residues. Trimming shortened V by 5 bases and J by 0 bases, and 14 bases separated the two germline ends. Germline values: CDR1 SGHAT, CDR2 FQDESV (reference sequence). In DNA form, the CDR3 reads TGTGCCAGCAGCCCCTGGGTAGGCAACTCCTACGAGCAGTACTTC. Translating gives CASSPWVGNSYEQYF.

This clone was recorded a few times. V usage is TRBV4-1 and J usage is TRBJ2-7; 7 bases are shared with TRBD1. Per germline, CDR1 MGHRA and CDR2 YSYEKL. The CDR3 spans 15 residues. V lost 3 bases, J lost 9 bases, and 14 bases stayed unmatched. CDR3 in amino acids: CASSHQTGPSVGQYF. The CDR3 nucleotides read TGCGCCAGCAGCCACCAGACAGGGCCATCGGTCGGGCAGTACTTC.

Relative to its sample, this clone is medium-sized. CDR3: CATGGTWREENTGELFF. CDR3 sequence (DNA): TGTGCCACCGGGGGGACGTGGCGGGAGGAGAACACCGGGGAGCTGTTTTTT. The chain is built from TRBV15 and TRBJ2-2, with TRBD2 matching 8 bases. This CDR3 contains 17 residues. Germline CDR1 and CDR2: LNHNV and YYDKDF (reference sequence). V lost 8 bases and J lost 1; bases outside the gene matches: 12.

Worth noting for this clone: An end of the junction does not agree with germline; a read error may underlie this. The chain combines TRBV7-9 with TRBJ1-1, with D perhaps matching TRBD1 (6 bases). The germline V gene encodes CDR1 SEHNR and CDR2 FQNEAQ (reference sequence). This CDR3 is built from 11 residues. The DNA for the CDR3 is TGTGCCAGCAGCTTAGGGGACACCGCGGCCTTT. Residues: CASSLGDTAAF.

The V and J genes are TRBV28 and TRBJ2-7, with TRBD1 matching 8 bases. Per germline, CDR1 MDHEN and CDR2 SYDVKM. The V segment lost 6 bases and the J segment 6 bases; nucleotides outside the gene matches: 10. There are 14 residues in the CDR3. The CDR3 coding sequence is TGTGCCAGCAGCGCCATCACCACAGGGGGCGAGCAGTACTTC. Protein sequence: CASSAITTGGEQYF.

V usage is TRBV5-1 and J usage is TRBJ1-2; D possibly corresponds to TRBD1 (5 bases). Germline assignment: CDR1 SGHRS and CDR2 YFSETQ. Trimming removed 2 bases at V and 5 bases at J, with 16 bases between. The CDR3 extends over 15 amino acids. The CDR3, as DNA: TGCGCCAGCAGCTTCTTGCAGGGACCGACATATGGCTACACCTTC. This encodes CASSFLQGPTYGYTF. The whole variable domain, filled in from reference TRBV5-1 and TRBJ1-2, reads KAGVTQTPRYLIKTRGQQVTLSCSPISGHRSVSWYQQTPGQGLQFLFEYFSETQRNKGNFPGRFSGRQFSNSRSEMNVSTLELGDSALYLCASSFLQGPTYGYTFGSGTRLTVV.

The V call is TRBV5-4, the J call TRBJ2-1; 9 bases map to TRBD2. The junction had 14 bases not matched to a gene; V was cut back by 4 bases and J by 0 bases. Germline V lookup: CDR1 SGHNT, CDR2 YYREEE (reference sequence). This CDR3 has 19 residues. CDR3 DNA sequence: TGTGCCAGCAGCCCCCAAGGCCTAGCGGGACCCTCCTCCTACAATGAGCAGTTCTTC. Its translation: CASSPQGLAGPSSYNEQFF.

The chain carries TRBV6-6 and TRBJ1-2; maybe TRBD1 (5 bases). In germline, CDR1 is MNHNY, CDR2 SVGAGI (reference sequence). The CDR3 loop spans 14 amino acids. V was shortened by 1 base and J by 8 bases, with 14 bases between the two germline ends. The DNA for the CDR3 is TGTGCCAGCAGTTACTTTGCCAGGGAAGGAGGCTACACCTTC. Residues: CASSYFAREGGYTF.

The V call is TRBV13, the J call TRBJ2-1, with D uncertain. The CDR3 covers 19 residues. Trimming removed 5 bases at V and 5 bases at J, with 28 bases between. Germline V CDR1 and CDR2: PRHDT, FYEKMQ (reference sequence). The CDR3 DNA follows: TGTGCCAGCAGCGGCGGCCTAGTAGCAGATCCGCGGATTAACAATGAGCAGTTCTTC. This translates into CASSGGLVADPRINNEQFF. Based on the CDR3 plus reference TRBV13 and TRBJ2-1, the full variable domain is AAGVIQSPRHLIKEKRETATLKCYPIPRHDTVYWYQQGPGQDPQFLISFYEKMQSDKGSIPDRFSAQQFSDYHSELNMSSLELGDSALYFCASSGGLVADPRINNEQFFGPGTRLTVL.

The gene calls are TRBV6-5 and TRBJ2-7; the match to TRBD1 covers 8 bases. This CDR3 comprises 12 residues. Germline V gene lookup returns CDR1 MNHEY and CDR2 SVGAGI. The V gene end was trimmed by 9 bases and the J gene end by 2 bases; junction bases not matched to a gene: 3. The CDR3 is CASWTGTYEQYF. The DNA of the CDR3 is TGTGCCAGTTGGACAGGGACCTACGAGCAGTACTTC.

The rearrangement links TRBV5-1 to TRBJ2-2, with 7 nucleotides matching TRBD1. CDR1 is SGHRS and CDR2 is YFSETQ in the germline V gene. The CDR3 loop spans 13 amino acids. V shed 4 bases, J shed 9 bases, and the junction held 6 bases outside the gene matches. CDR3 residues: CASSEYRGRELFF. As DNA, the CDR3 is TGCGCCAGCAGCGAATACAGGGGCCGGGAGCTGTTTTTT.

V usage is TRBV11-2 and J usage is TRBJ2-7, with 8 positions matching TRBD2. The CDR3 extends over 14 amino acids. CDR1 and CDR2 (germline): SGHAT, FQNNGV. Trimming at V came to 3 bases and at J to 2 bases, leaving 3 bases not matched to a gene. The CDR3 coding sequence is TGTGCCAGCAGCTTTACGGGACTAGCCTACGAGCAGTACTTC. Translation gives CASSFTGLAYEQYF.

The count of this clone is one. This chain uses TRBV4-2 with TRBJ2-5; 8 positions match TRBD2. Germline-derived CDR1 and CDR2 are LGHNA and YNFKEQ. The trim removed 0 bases at V and 1 base at J, leaving 1 base unmatched. The CDR3 runs 15 residues. CDR3 nucleotides: TGTGCCAGCAGCCAAGATCGGGAGGGCCAAGAGACCCAGTACTTC. It encodes CASSQDREGQETQYF.

The chain uses TRBV15 and TRBJ2-5; 8 bases align to TRBD2. The J call may be wrong; the DNA end is better matched by TRBJ2-7. CDR1 and CDR2 (germline): LNHNV, YYDKDF (reference sequence). This CDR3 is 15 amino acids long. For the CDR3, the DNA is TGTGCCACCAGCACCATAGCGGGGTTCGGGGACGAGCAGTACTTC. Amino acids: CATSTIAGFGDEQYF.

This clone was detected only once. The rearrangement links TRBV29-1 to TRBJ2-5; TRBD2 might be the D (5 bases). Germline CDR1 is SQVTM and CDR2 is ANQGSEA. Trimming stripped 4 bases from V and 7 bases from J, with 7 bases between. The CDR3 runs 10 residues. The CDR3 coding sequence is TGCAGCGTTGTCGAGGGGACCCAGTACTTC. Translated: CSVVEGTQYF.

J is TRBJ1-1 and V is TRBV27, with D tentatively TRBD1 (5 bases). The CDR3 has 15 residues. Germline lookup yields CDR1 MNHEY and CDR2 SMNVEV (reference sequence). V was cut by 2 bases and J by 4 bases, with 14 bases left in between. CDR3 sequence: CASSLKVGGSTEAFF. The CDR3 nucleotides are TGTGCCAGCAGTTTAAAGGTGGGGGGGAGCACTGAAGCTTTCTTT.

V is TRBV4-1 and J is TRBJ1-2; D gene ambiguous. Germline lookup yields CDR1 MGHRA and CDR2 YSYEKL. V gave up 0 bases and J gave up 0 bases, with 8 bases separating them. The CDR3 has 15 residues. The CDR3 bases are TGCGCCAGCAGCCAAGATCCCAGACCTAACTATGGCTACACCTTC. Protein: CASSQDPRPNYGYTF.

J is TRBJ2-1 and V is TRBV9, with TRBD2 identical over 9 bases. V lost 2 bases to trimming and J lost 0 bases; unmatched junction nucleotides: 3. This CDR3 is 16 amino acids long. CDR1 and CDR2 from the germline V gene are SGDLS and YYNGEE. DNA of the CDR3: TGTGCCAGCAGCGTGGGCGGGAGGGGCTCCTACAATGAGCAGTTCTTC. Its translation: CASSVGGRGSYNEQFF.

This rearrangement joins TRBV28 to TRBJ2-7, with TRBD2 as a possible D gene (5 bases). V lost 5 bases to trimming and J lost 0 bases, with 11 bases between them. The CDR3 runs to 14 residues. CDR1 is MDHEN and CDR2 is SYDVKM in the germline V gene. DNA of the CDR3: TGTGCCAGCAGTCCCCTCGAGGGCTCCTACGAGCAGTACTTC. It codes for CASSPLEGSYEQYF.

The chain carries TRBV14 and TRBJ2-7; maybe TRBD1 (5 bases). The CDR3 is made up of 14 amino acids. Germline V gives CDR1 SGHDN, CDR2 FVKESK. Trimming took off 1 base at V and 4 bases at J, with 11 bases between the two ends. CDR3 DNA sequence: TGTGCCAGCAGCCAAGTAGGGCAGGGTTACGAGCAGTACTTC. Translation: CASSQVGQGYEQYF.

This chain links TRBV27 with TRBJ1-5; TRBD1 agrees at 9 bases. CDR3 length: 15 amino acids. CDR1 and CDR2 from the germline V gene are MNHEY and SMNVEV (reference sequence). J gave up 1 base and V 6 bases, and 4 bases lay outside the gene matches. The CDR3 sequence is CASSPGTGSNQPQHF. The CDR3 nucleotides read TGTGCCAGCAGCCCCGGGACAGGGAGCAATCAGCCCCAGCATTTT.

This chain uses TRBV4-1 with TRBJ2-5; 9 bases fit TRBD1. The CDR3 runs to 15 residues. Germline V gives CDR1 MGHRA, CDR2 YSYEKL. Trimming removed 5 bases from V and 11 bases from J; junction bases left unmatched: 15. The CDR3, as DNA: TGCGCCAGCAGCTTCCGGACAGGGGAAGAACCGGAGCAGTACTTC. Translating gives CASSFRTGEEPEQYF.

The chain recombines TRBV5-4 with TRBJ2-7; a weak D match, TRBD2 (6 bases). V dropped 4 bases and J dropped 0 bases, with 14 bases sitting between them. Germline V CDR1 and CDR2: SGHNT, YYREEE (reference sequence). CDR3 size: 15 residues. CDR3 nucleotides: TGTGCCAGCAGCCCATCGGGGGACCACTCCTACGAGCAGTACTTC. Translating it yields CASSPSGDHSYEQYF.